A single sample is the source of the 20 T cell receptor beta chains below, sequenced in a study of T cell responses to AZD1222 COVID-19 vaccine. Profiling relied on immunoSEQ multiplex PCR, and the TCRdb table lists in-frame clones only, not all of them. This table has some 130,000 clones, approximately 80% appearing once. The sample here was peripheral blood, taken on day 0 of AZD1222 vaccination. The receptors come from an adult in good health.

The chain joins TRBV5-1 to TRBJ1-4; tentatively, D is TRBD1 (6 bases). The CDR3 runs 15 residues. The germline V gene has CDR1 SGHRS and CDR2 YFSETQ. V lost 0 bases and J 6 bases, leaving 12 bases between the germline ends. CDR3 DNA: TGCGCCAGCAGCTTGGACGGGCACAGGGATGAAAAACTGTTTTTT. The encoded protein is CASSLDGHRDEKLFF.

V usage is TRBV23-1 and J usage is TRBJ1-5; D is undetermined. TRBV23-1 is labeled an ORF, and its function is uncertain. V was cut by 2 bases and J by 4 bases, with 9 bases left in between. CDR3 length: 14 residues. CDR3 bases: TGCGCCAGCAGTCAAAGGGCCTTGAATCAGCCCCAGCATTTT. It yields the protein CASSQRALNQPQHF.

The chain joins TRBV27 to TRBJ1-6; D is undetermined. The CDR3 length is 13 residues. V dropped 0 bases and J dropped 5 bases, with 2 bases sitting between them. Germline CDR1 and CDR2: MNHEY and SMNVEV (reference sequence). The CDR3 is CASSLSNNSPLHF. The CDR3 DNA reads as TGTGCCAGCAGTTTATCAAATAATTCACCCCTCCACTTT.

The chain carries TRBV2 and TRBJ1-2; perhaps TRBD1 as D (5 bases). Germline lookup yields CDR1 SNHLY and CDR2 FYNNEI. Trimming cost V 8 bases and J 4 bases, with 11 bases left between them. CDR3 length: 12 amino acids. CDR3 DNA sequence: TGTGCCAGCTCAGGGTACAGCTATGGCTACACCTTC. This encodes CASSGYSYGYTF.

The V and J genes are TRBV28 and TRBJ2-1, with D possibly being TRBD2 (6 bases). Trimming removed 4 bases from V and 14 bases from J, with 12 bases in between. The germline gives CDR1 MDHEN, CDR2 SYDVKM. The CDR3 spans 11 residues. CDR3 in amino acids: CASSSWDWEFF. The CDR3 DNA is TGTGCCAGCAGTTCCTGGGACTGGGAGTTCTTC.

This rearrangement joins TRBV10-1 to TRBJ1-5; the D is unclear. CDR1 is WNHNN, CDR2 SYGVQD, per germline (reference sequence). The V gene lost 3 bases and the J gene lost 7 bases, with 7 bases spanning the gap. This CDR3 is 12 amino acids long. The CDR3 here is CASSDEPQPQHF. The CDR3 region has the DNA TGCGCCAGCAGTGACGAGCCCCAGCCCCAGCATTTT.

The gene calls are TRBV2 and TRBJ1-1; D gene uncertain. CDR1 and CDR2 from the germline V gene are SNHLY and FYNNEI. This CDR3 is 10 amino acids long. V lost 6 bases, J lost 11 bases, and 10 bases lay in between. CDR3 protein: CASRKGGAFF. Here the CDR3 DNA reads TGTGCCAGCAGGAAAGGTGGTGCTTTCTTT.

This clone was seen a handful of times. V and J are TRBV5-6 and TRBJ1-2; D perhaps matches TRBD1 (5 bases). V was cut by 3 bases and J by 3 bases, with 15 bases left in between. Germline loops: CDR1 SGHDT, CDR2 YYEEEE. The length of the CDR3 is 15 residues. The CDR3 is CASSSLDRLDYGYTF. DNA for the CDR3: TGTGCCAGCAGCTCACTTGACAGACTGGACTATGGCTACACCTTC.

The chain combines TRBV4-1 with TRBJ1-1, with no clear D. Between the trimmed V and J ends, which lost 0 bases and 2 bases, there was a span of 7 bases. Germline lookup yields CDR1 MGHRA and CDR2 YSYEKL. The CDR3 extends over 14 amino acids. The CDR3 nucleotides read TGCGCCAGCAGCCAAGATACAGCAAACACTGAAGCTTTCTTT. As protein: CASSQDTANTEAFF.

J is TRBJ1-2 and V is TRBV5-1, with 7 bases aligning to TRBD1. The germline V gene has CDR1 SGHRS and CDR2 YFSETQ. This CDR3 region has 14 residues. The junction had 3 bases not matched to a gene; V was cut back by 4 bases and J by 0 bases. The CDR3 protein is CASSQGQPNYGYTF. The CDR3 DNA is TGCGCCAGCAGCCAGGGACAGCCTAACTATGGCTACACCTTC.

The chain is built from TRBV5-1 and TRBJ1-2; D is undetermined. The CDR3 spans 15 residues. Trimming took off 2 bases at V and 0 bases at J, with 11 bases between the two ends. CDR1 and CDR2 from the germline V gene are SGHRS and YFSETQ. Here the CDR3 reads CASSLTGKANYGYTF. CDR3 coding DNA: TGCGCCAGCAGCTTAACGGGTAAAGCTAACTATGGCTACACCTTC.

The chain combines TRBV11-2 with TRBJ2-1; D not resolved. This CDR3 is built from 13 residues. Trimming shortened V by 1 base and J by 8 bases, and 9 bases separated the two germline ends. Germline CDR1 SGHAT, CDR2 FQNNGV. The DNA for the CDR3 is TGTGCCAGCAGCTTAGGGTTGTTCGATGAGCAGTTCTTC. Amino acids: CASSLGLFDEQFF.

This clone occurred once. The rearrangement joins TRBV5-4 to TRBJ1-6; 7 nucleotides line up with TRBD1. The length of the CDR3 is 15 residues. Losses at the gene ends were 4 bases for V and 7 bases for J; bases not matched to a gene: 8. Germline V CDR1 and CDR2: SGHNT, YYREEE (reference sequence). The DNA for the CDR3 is TGTGCCAGCAGCGTGCAGACAGGGAGGAATTCACCCCTCCACTTT. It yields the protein CASSVQTGRNSPLHF.

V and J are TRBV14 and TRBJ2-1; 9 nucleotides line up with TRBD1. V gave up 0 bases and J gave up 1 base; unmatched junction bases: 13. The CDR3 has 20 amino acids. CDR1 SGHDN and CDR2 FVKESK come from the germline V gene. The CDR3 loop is CASSQEIDRGGILSYNEQFF. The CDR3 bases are TGTGCCAGCAGCCAAGAGATCGACAGGGGGGGGATTTTGTCCTACAATGAGCAGTTCTTC. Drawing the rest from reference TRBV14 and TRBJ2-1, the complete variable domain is EAGVTQFPSHSVIEKGQTVTLRCDPISGHDNLYWYRRVMGKEIKFLLHFVKESKQDESGMPNNRFLAERTGGTYSTLKVQPAELEDSGVYFCASSQEIDRGGILSYNEQFFGPGTRLTVL.

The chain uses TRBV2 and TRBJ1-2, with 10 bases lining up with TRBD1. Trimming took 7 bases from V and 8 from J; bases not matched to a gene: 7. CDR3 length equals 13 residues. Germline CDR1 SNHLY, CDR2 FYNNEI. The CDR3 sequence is CASTDRGQWGYTF. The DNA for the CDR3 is TGTGCCAGCACTGACAGGGGGCAATGGGGCTACACCTTC.

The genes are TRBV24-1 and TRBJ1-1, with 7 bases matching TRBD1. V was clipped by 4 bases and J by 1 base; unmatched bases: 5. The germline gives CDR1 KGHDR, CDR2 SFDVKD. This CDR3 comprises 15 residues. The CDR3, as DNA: TGTGCCACCAGTGACCCGACAGGGCAGAACACTGAAGCTTTCTTT. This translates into CATSDPTGQNTEAFF.

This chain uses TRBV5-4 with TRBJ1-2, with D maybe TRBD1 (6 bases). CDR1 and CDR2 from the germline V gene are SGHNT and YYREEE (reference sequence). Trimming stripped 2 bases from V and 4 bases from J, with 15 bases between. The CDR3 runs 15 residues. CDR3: CASSLRNREAYGYTF. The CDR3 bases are TGTGCCAGCAGCTTAAGGAACAGGGAGGCCTATGGCTACACCTTC.

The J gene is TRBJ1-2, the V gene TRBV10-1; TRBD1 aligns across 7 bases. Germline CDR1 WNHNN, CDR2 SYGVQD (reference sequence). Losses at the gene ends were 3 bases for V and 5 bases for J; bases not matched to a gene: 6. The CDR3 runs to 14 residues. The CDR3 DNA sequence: TGCGCCAGCAGTGACCTGGCAGGGGGGTATGGCTACACCTTC. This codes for CASSDLAGGYGYTF.

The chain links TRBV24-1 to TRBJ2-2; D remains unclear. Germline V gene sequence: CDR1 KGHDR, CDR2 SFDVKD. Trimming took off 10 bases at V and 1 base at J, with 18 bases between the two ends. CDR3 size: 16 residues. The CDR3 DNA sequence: TGTGCCACTGAAGCAGAGAAACCGTTGAACACCGGGGAGCTGTTTTTT. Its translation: CATEAEKPLNTGELFF.

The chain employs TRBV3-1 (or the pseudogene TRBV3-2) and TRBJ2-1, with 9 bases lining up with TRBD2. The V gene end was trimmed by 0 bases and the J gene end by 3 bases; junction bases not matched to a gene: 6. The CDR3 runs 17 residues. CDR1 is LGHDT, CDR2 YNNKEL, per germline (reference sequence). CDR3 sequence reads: CASSQDRAGGLYNEQFF. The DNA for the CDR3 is TGTGCCAGCAGCCAAGATCGGGCGGGGGGGCTCTACAATGAGCAGTTCTTC.